This T cell receptor beta chain is from a study of blood T cell repertoires in COVID-19 (dated by TCRdb to 2018 to 2021). Describing the broader study: Samples from collaborators originated in the United States, Italy and Spain and spanned both the acute and convalescent phases of COVID-19. The material from the prospective study consisted of cDNA or gDNA derived from T cells, B-cell-depleted T cells, or PBMCs. Subjects who had been exposed to COVID-19, were actively infected with it, or had recovered from it provided the deeply sampled blood TCRbeta repertoires that made up the dataset. A freely available public database, intended as a resource for researchers studying the immune response to SARS-CoV-2, is where the repertoires were released. The samples were drawn from the first 160 participants of the ongoing ImmuneRACE study and from over 950 subjects provided by 6 global collaborators. The sample metadata nearly always contained a de-identified subject ID, COVID-19 status, age in years and sex. Where HLA class I and class II types were available, the types were taken from metadata supplied by the sample provider, not from assay-based typing. What the study reported, not specific to this receptor: The quantity of clinical and demographic metadata differed by source and by participant and was supplied without curation.

The CDR3, from cysteine to phenylalanine, totals 17 residues. The sequence is cut down to CDR3 DNA, 51 bases in frame from base 1. The junction carries 15 bases between V and J, which are trimmed by 0 bases and 3 bases respectively. CDR1 is given as SGDLS and CDR2 as YYNGEE, both from the germline V gene. TCRbeta CDR3 regions were amplified from genomic DNA using the immunoSEQ Assay, a bias-controlled multiplex PCR. In the source study's methods: The number of nucleated cells in each sample was estimated by amplification of reference gene primers within the assay. To quantify the absolute abundance of each unique TCRbeta CDR3 rearrangement, sequence reads were collapsed and filtered. For each sample, productive Simpson clonality was calculated as the square root of Simpson's diversity index over productive rearrangements. This is the immuneACCESS table as TCRdb keeps it, with only in-frame sequences that have V and J called. A part of the clones is gone; compared with another copy, unresolved V genes explain less than half, and the rest is unexplained. V and J calls and clone size come straight from that table; D and trimming were deduced from the DNA. The sample table records a few hundred thousand clones; more than 70% of these occur just once. 1% to 1.5% of the sample rests with the top ten.

Comments on this clone: What antigen it recognizes has not been identified. It has no much larger one-base neighbor in the sample; base qualities were not kept.

Whole blood was collected in K2EDTA tubes by collaborating institutions according to the institutions' own protocols. For TCRbeta analysis, collaborators shipped samples in one of three forms: frozen whole blood, isolated PBMCs, or DNA extracted from either of those sample types. The receptor chain draws on TRBV9 and TRBJ2-2; the D gene is perhaps TRBD2, from 6 matching bases. Sequenced: peripheral blood. This TCR was recovered from a woman in her forties or fifties with acute or convalescent COVID-19. The DNA sequence is TGTGCCAGCAGCGTAGAGGGACTTACCGCGGACACCGGGGAGCTGTTTTTT. This encodes CASSVEGLTADTGELFF.